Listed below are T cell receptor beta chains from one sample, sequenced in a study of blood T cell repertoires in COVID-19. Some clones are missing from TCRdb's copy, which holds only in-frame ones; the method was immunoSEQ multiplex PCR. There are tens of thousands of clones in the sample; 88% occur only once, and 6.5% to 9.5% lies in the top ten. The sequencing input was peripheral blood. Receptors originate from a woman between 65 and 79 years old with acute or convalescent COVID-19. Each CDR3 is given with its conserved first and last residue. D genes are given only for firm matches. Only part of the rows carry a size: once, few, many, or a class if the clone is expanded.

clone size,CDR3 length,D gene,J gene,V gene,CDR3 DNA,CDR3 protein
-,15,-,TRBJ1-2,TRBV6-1,TGTGCCAGCAGTGAAGGTATCCGGGTCGCCGGTGGCTACACCTTC,CASSEGIRVAGGYTF
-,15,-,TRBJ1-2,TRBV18,TGTGCCAGCTCACCAGTAGCTACGGTCAACTATGGCTACACCTTC,CASSPVATVNYGYTF
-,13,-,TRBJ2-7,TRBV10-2,TGCGCCAGCAGTCCCCACCCGGCCTACGAGCAGTACTTC,CASSPHPAYEQYF
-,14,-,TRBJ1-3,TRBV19,TGTGCCAGTAGGCCGCCGGGGTACGGAAACACCATATATTTT,CASRPPGYGNTIYF
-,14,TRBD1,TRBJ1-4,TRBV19,TGTGCCAGTATTGGGACAGGGGCTAATGAAAAACTGTTTTTT,CASIGTGANEKLFF
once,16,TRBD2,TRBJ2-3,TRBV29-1,TGCAGCGTTGAAGGCGGGGGACTAGCGGGAGTCGATACGCAGTATTTT,CSVEGGGLAGVDTQYF
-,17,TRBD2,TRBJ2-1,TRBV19,TGTGCCAGTAGTATTGTAGCGGGGGTGAGCTCCTACAATGAGCAGTTCTTC,CASSIVAGVSSYNEQFF
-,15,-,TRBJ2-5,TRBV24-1,TGTGCCACCAGTGACGCGGACAGAACTCAAGAGACCCAGTACTTC,CATSDADRTQETQYF
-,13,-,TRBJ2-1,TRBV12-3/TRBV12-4,TGTGCCAGCAGTTGGACAGCAAACAATGAGCAGTTCTTC,CASSWTANNEQFF
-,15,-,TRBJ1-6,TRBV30,TGTGCCTGGAGCGAGCTCCGGACAGCTAATTCACCCCTCCACTTT,CAWSELRTANSPLHF
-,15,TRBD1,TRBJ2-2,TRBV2,TGTGCCAGCAAGGTCGGGACAGGGGACACCGGGGAGCTGTTTTTT,CASKVGTGDTGELFF
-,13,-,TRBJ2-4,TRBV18,TGTGCCAGCTCGGCGGCCCTCGAAAACATTCAGTACTTC,CASSAALENIQYF
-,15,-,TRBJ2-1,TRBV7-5,TGTGTCAGAAGCATTACGCGGGGGGCGGGCAATGAGCAGTTCTTC,CVRSITRGAGNEQFF
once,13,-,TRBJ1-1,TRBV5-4,TGTGCCAGCAGCTTGCAGGGGAGCACTGAAGCTTTCTTT,CASSLQGSTEAFF
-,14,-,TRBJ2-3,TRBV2,TGTGCCAGCAGGCGGATAGTAGGCACAGATACGCAGTATTTT,CASRRIVGTDTQYF
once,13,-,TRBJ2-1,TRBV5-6,TGTGCCAGCAGCTTGGGCGGCGGCGATGAGCAGTTCTTC,CASSLGGGDEQFF
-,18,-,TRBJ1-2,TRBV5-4,TGTGCCAGCAGCTTGGCCCCCGTGGCAGGAACAGCTAACTATGGCTACACCTTC,CASSLAPVAGTANYGYTF
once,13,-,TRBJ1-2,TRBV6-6,TGTGCCAGCAGTTACATCGAGATCTATGGCTACACCTTC,CASSYIEIYGYTF
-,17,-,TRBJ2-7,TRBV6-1,TGTGCCAGCAGTGGACCATCGGTGGGGACACGCAGCTACGAGCAGTACTTC,CASSGPSVGTRSYEQYF
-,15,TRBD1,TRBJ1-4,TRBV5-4,TGTGCCAGCAGCTCACAGGGGACAACTAATGAAAAACTGTTTTTT,CASSSQGTTNEKLFF
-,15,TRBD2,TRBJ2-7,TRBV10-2,TGCGCCATCCGGGGAGGACTAGCGGGATCCTACGAGCAGTACTTC,CAIRGGLAGSYEQYF
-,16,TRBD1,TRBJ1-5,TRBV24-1,TGTGCCACCAGTGAGTCCGGGACAGGGGAGGATCAGCCCCAGCATTTT,CATSESGTGEDQPQHF
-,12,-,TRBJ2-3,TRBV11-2,TGTGCCAGCAGCTTAGAAAGGGGTGCGCAGTATTTT,CASSLERGAQYF
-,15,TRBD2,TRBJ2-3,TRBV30,TGTGCCTGGAGTGGGCAGGGAGGGATATCAGATACGCAGTATTTT,CAWSGQGGISDTQYF
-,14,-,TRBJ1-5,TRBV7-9,TGTGCCAGCAGCTTATCAGGGACTAATCAGCCCCAGCATTTT,CASSLSGTNQPQHF
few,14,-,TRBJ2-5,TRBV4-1,TGCGCCAGCAGCCAAGAAGGGGTGGGAGAGACCCAGTACTTC,CASSQEGVGETQYF
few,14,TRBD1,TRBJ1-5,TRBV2,TGTGCCAGCGGGACGGACAGGGGCAATCAGCCCCAGCATTTT,CASGTDRGNQPQHF
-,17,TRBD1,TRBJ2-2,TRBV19,TGTGCCAGTAGCAAATTCATAGGGACAGCAAACACCGGGGAGCTGTTTTTT,CASSKFIGTANTGELFF
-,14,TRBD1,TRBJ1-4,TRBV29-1,TGCAGCGTCGCGCCACAGGGGGCAGACGAAAAACTGTTTTTT,CSVAPQGADEKLFF
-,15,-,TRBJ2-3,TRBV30,TGTGCCTGGAGTGTCGGAGGGAGTGCCCCAGATACGCAGTATTTT,CAWSVGGSAPDTQYF
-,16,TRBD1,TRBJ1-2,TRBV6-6,TGTGCCAGCAGTTACTCGCAGGGACAGGACAACTATGGCTACACCTTC,CASSYSQGQDNYGYTF
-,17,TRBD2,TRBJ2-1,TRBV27,TGTGCCAGCAGAAGCTCGAAGGGACTAGCATTGAACAATGAGCAGTTCTTC,CASRSSKGLALNNEQFF
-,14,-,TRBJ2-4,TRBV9,TGTGCCAGCAGCCCCAGTCCAGGGTTGGACATTCAGTACTTC,CASSPSPGLDIQYF
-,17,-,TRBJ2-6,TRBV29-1,TGCAGCGTTGAAGATCAGGGGCGAGACTCTGGGGCCAACGTCCTGACTTTC,CSVEDQGRDSGANVLTF
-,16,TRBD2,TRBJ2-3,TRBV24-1,TGTGCCACCAGTGAGATGACCGGGACTAGCGGGATACAGCAGTATTTT,CATSEMTGTSGIQQYF